The table lists the clone carrying this TCR beta chain with a few counts. CDR3 length: 13 residues. V was cut by 8 bases and J by 4 bases, with 14 bases left in between. From germline, CDR1 is SNHLY and CDR2 FYNNEI. Those patients picked for sequencing had displayed CD8+CD57+ cell expansion on flow cytometry. This entry is derived from a study of CD8+CD57+ T cells in acquired aplastic anemia. The template for TCR beta VDJ and CDR3 sequence profiling was genomic DNA. TCRdb re-called the reads through MiXCR, storing one row per CDR3 protein. Of roughly 93,000 distinct CDR3 sequences listed, around 62% are singletons.

The chain carries TRBV2 and TRBJ1-2, with a tentative D call TRBD1 (6 bases). The clonotype originates from a human donor with aplastic anemia. Sequenced: sorted CD4+, CD8+, or CD8+CD57+ T cells (not recorded which) from PBMCs. The CDR3 DNA reads as TGTGCCAGCGATGTAAGGGGGGGCTATGGCTACACCTTC. It is translated as CASDVRGGYGYTF.